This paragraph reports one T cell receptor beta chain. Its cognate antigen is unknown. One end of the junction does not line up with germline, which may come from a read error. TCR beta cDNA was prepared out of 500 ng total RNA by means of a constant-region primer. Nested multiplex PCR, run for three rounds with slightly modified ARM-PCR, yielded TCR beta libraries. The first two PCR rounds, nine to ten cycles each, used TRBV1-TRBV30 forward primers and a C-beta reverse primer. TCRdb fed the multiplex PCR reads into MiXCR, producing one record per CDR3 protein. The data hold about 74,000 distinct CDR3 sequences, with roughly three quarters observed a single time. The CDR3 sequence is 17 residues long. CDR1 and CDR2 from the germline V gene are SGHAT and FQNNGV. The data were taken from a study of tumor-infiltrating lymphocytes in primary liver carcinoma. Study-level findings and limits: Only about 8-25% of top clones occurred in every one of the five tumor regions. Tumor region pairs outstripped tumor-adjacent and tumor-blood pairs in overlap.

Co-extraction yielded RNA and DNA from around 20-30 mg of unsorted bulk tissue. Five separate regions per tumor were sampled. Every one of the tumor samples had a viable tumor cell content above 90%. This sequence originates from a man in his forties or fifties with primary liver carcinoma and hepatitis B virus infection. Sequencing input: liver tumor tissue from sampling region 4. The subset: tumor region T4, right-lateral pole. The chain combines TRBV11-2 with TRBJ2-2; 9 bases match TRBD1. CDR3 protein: CANSFDRDRVSTGELFF. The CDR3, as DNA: TGTGCCAACAGCTTTGATCGGGACAGGGTCAGTACCGGGGAGCTGTTTTTT.